The 26 T cell receptor beta chains presented below share a single source sample, sequenced in a study of response to subunit inactivated influenza vaccine. TCRdb recomputed calls from the RT-PCR reads with MiXCR, one row per CDR3 protein. The repertoire holds about 780,000 distinct CDR3 sequences, with around 20% as singletons. The specimen was PBMCs from blood, collected roughly 5 days after vaccination. The receptors derive from a man aged 45-65 years who received an inactivated influenza vaccine.

The gene calls are TRBV5-6 and TRBJ2-5, with a tentative D call TRBD1 (6 bases). CDR3 length: 14 residues. Germline-derived CDR1 and CDR2 are SGHDT and YYEEEE. V lost 1 base, J lost 4 bases, and 11 bases lay in between. CDR3 sequence reads: CASSLIRTVETQYF. The CDR3 bases are TGTGCCAGCAGCTTGATTAGGACAGTAGAGACCCAGTACTTC.

The sample holds many counts of this clonotype. V and J are TRBV11-2 and TRBJ2-1; 11 nucleotides match TRBD2. Trimming took 6 bases from V and 4 from J; bases not matched to a gene: 8. The germline gives CDR1 SGHAT, CDR2 FQNNGV. The CDR3 has 16 amino acids. CDR3 sequence: CASRTVAGGRYNEQFF. CDR3 DNA: TGTGCCAGCAGAACCGTAGCGGGAGGGCGGTACAATGAGCAGTTCTTC.

This clonotype was recorded many times. V and J are TRBV18 and TRBJ2-5; D ambiguous. Between the trimmed V and J ends, which lost 2 bases and 1 base, there was a span of 2 bases. This CDR3 is 12 amino acids long. Germline CDR1 reads KGHSH; CDR2 reads LQKENI. The CDR3 DNA follows: TGTGCCAGCTCACCAGTCCAAGAGACCCAGTACTTC. Amino acids: CASSPVQETQYF.

This clonotype has only a few counts. This sequence joins TRBV28 and TRBJ2-7; no clear D gene. The CDR3 is 12 residues long. Germline V gene sequence: CDR1 MDHEN, CDR2 SYDVKM. V lost 3 bases, J lost 5 bases, and 8 bases lay in between. In nucleotides, the CDR3 is TGTGCCAGCAGTTTGAGGCCCGACGAGCAGTACTTC. It codes for CASSLRPDEQYF.

This clonotype was observed a handful of times. V usage is TRBV11-2 and J usage is TRBJ2-5; D is unresolved. The CDR3 totals 15 residues. V was pared by 0 bases and J by 5 bases, with 13 bases between. Germline V gene sequence: CDR1 SGHAT, CDR2 FQNNGV. The CDR3 protein is CASSLDLWAWETQYF. Here the CDR3 DNA reads TGTGCCAGCAGCTTAGATTTGTGGGCCTGGGAGACCCAGTACTTC.

The chain recombines TRBV6-1 with TRBJ2-7; 7 bases fit TRBD1. The CDR3 runs 14 residues. Per germline, CDR1 MNHNS and CDR2 SASEGT. The V segment lost 4 bases and the J segment 3 bases; nucleotides outside the gene matches: 6. CDR3 sequence: CASSARGTGYEQYF. CDR3 DNA: TGTGCCAGCAGTGCCAGGGGGACGGGCTACGAGCAGTACTTC.

In this sample, this clonotype turned up a few times. The rearrangement joins TRBV11-1 to TRBJ1-2; 9 bases line up with TRBD1. The CDR3 is 18 residues long. V was clipped by 9 bases and J by 4 bases; unmatched bases: 21. Germline V gene sequence: CDR1 SGHAT, CDR2 FQDESV (reference sequence). The CDR3, as DNA: TGTGCCAGTTATCCGACTATGTGGATACAGGGGGCTCCCTATGGCTACACCTTC. It specifies CASYPTMWIQGAPYGYTF. Based on the CDR3 plus reference TRBV11-1 and TRBJ1-2, the full variable domain is EAEVAQSPRYKITEKSQAVAFWCDPISGHATLYWYRQILGQGPELLVQFQDESVVDDSQLPKDRFSAERLKGVDSTLKIQPAELGDSAMYLCASYPTMWIQGAPYGYTFGSGTRLTVV.

The gene calls are TRBV15 and TRBJ2-3, with TRBD2 identical over 9 bases. V lost 1 base, J lost 2 bases, and 7 bases stayed unmatched. Germline V gene sequence: CDR1 LNHNV, CDR2 YYDKDF (reference sequence). The CDR3 is made up of 17 amino acids. The CDR3 sequence: CATSRVPSGVYTDTQYF. Written as DNA, the CDR3 is TGTGCCACCAGCAGAGTTCCTAGCGGGGTCTACACAGATACGCAGTATTTT.

This chain uses TRBV14 with TRBJ2-1; either TRBD1 or TRBD2 may fit D (5 bases each). CDR3 size: 15 residues. V lost 3 bases, J lost 6 bases, and 15 bases lay in between. Germline loops: CDR1 SGHDN, CDR2 FVKESK. The CDR3 DNA reads TGTGCCAGCAGCCAGTGGGACGTCCGGGGCAATGAGCAGTTCTTC. Translating it yields CASSQWDVRGNEQFF.

The chain combines TRBV7-9 with TRBJ2-5, with TRBD1 identical over 10 bases. The CDR3 totals 15 residues. V shed 1 base and J 5 bases; nucleotides not matched to a gene: 4. Germline CDR1 SEHNR, CDR2 FQNEAQ (reference sequence). CDR3 bases: TGTGCCAGCAGCTTAGTAGTGGGACAGGGGGAGACCCAGTACTTC. Translating it yields CASSLVVGQGETQYF.

This clonotype was observed a handful of times. The chain carries TRBV7-9 and TRBJ2-3; possible D gene TRBD1, 5 bases. Trimming took off 5 bases at V and 3 bases at J, with 12 bases between the two ends. This CDR3 is 14 amino acids long. Germline V CDR1 and CDR2: SEHNR, FQNEAQ (reference sequence). CDR3 sequence: CASSPTTATDTQYF. The CDR3, as DNA: TGTGCCAGCAGCCCTACGACAGCAACAGATACGCAGTATTTT.

The gene calls are TRBV5-1 and TRBJ2-1, with D tentatively TRBD2 (7 bases). CDR3 length: 16 residues. The germline CDR1 and CDR2 sequences are SGHRS and YFSETQ. V was pared by 3 bases and J by 2 bases, with 15 bases between. This chain's CDR3 is CASSWGGLATYNEQFF. In DNA, the CDR3 is TGCGCCAGCAGCTGGGGGGGCCTAGCGACCTACAATGAGCAGTTCTTC. Combining the CDR3 with reference TRBV5-1 and TRBJ2-1 gives the whole variable domain KAGVTQTPRYLIKTRGQQVTLSCSPISGHRSVSWYQQTPGQGLQFLFEYFSETQRNKGNFPGRFSGRQFSNSRSEMNVSTLELGDSALYLCASSWGGLATYNEQFFGPGTRLTVL.

This clonotype was seen a handful of times. The V call is TRBV13, the J call TRBJ2-7, with 9 positions matching TRBD1. Losses at the gene ends were 3 bases for V and 4 bases for J; bases not matched to a gene: 13. The CDR3 has 17 amino acids. Per the germline V gene, CDR1 is PRHDT and CDR2 is FYEKMQ (reference sequence). The CDR3 here is CASSFAAGTGFKYEQYF. CDR3 nucleotides: TGTGCCAGCAGCTTTGCCGCCGGGACAGGGTTTAAATACGAGCAGTACTTC.

A note on this clonotype: One end of the junction is discordant with germline, which a read error may explain. The J gene is TRBJ1-2, the V gene TRBV5-5; D possibly corresponds to TRBD1 (6 bases). The germline V gene has CDR1 SGHKS and CDR2 YYEKEE (reference sequence). This CDR3 region has 11 residues. As DNA, the CDR3 is TGTGCCAGCAGCTTTCCCGGACAGATACTCTTC. Translated, it gives CASSFPGQILF.

The V gene is TRBV6-1, the J gene TRBJ2-7; TRBD1 matches 11 bases. There are 19 residues in the CDR3. V gave up 7 bases and J gave up 3 bases; unmatched junction bases: 20. Per the germline V gene, CDR1 is MNHNS and CDR2 is SASEGT. The DNA of the CDR3 is TGTGCCAGCAAGGAAGCCAGGACAGGGGGCATCACGTACTACTACGAGCAGTACTTC. As protein: CASKEARTGGITYYYEQYF.

This clonotype was detected only a few times. The chain uses TRBV11-2 and TRBJ2-7; weak D call: TRBD1 (6 bases). CDR1 and CDR2 from the germline V gene are SGHAT and FQNNGV. The CDR3 is made up of 15 amino acids. The V and J ends lost 3 bases and 3 bases respectively, with 15 bases between them. This chain's CDR3 is CASSFPAAGDYEQYF. DNA for the CDR3: TGTGCCAGCAGCTTTCCGGCGGCAGGGGACTACGAGCAGTACTTC.

This chain links TRBV20-1 with TRBJ2-7; TRBD1 is a possible D gene (5 bases). The germline gives CDR1 DFQATT, CDR2 SNEGSKA (reference sequence). V lost 3 bases and J 1 base, leaving 13 bases between the germline ends. The CDR3 covers 14 residues. CDR3 residues: CSASGFPGSYEQYF. CDR3 nucleotides: TGCAGTGCTAGTGGTTTTCCAGGGTCCTACGAGCAGTACTTC.

This clonotype was detected a few times. The rearrangement joins TRBV7-9 to TRBJ1-1; D remains unclear. The germline gives CDR1 SEHNR, CDR2 FQNEAQ (reference sequence). This CDR3 comprises 14 residues. V lost 5 bases and J lost 1, with 11 bases in between. DNA for the CDR3: TGTGCCAGCAGCGCTGGCCGGGGGAACACTGAAGCTTTCTTT. Amino acids: CASSAGRGNTEAFF.

The chain carries TRBV18 and TRBJ2-1; D is unresolved. Trimming left V 3 bases short and J 8 bases short, with 8 bases between. This CDR3 has 12 residues. CDR1 is KGHSH, CDR2 LQKENI, per germline. CDR3 protein: CASSPSRDEQFF. CDR3 DNA: TGTGCCAGCTCACCTTCCAGAGATGAGCAGTTCTTC.

This clonotype occurred a few times. V gene TRBV20-1 combines with J gene TRBJ1-5, with D tentatively TRBD1 (5 bases). Germline CDR1 DFQATT, CDR2 SNEGSKA (reference sequence). The CDR3 is 14 residues long. Trimming took off 5 bases at V and 6 bases at J, with 17 bases between the two ends. CDR3 DNA: TGCAGTGCTCTAGACAGTGCCGGGGCTCAGCCCCAGCATTTT. Translation: CSALDSAGAQPQHF.

This clonotype appeared a few times. The J gene is TRBJ2-1, the V gene TRBV10-3; no clear D. V gave up 2 bases and J gave up 2 bases, with 13 bases separating them. Germline V lookup: CDR1 ENHRY, CDR2 SYGVKD. The CDR3 contains 16 residues. The CDR3 DNA sequence: TGTGCCATCAGTGAGCAGCGAACTACCCCCTACAATGAGCAGTTCTTC. As protein: CAISEQRTTPYNEQFF.

V and J are TRBV4-3 and TRBJ2-1, with 7 bases aligning to TRBD2. There are 15 residues in the CDR3. V gave up 0 bases and J gave up 5 bases; unmatched junction bases: 4. The germline V gene encodes CDR1 LGHNA and CDR2 YSLEER. The chain's CDR3 is CASSQDWTRHNEQFF. The CDR3 DNA is TGCGCCAGCAGCCAAGACTGGACTAGACACAATGAGCAGTTCTTC.

V is TRBV6-2 or TRBV6-3 and J is TRBJ2-2; D may be TRBD1 or TRBD2 (6 bases each). V was clipped by 5 bases and J by 9 bases, with 22 bases between them. From germline, CDR1 is MNHEY and CDR2 SVGEGT. This CDR3 spans 16 amino acids. The CDR3 here is CASSTQGTYGSRELFF. As DNA, the CDR3 is TGTGCCAGCAGTACGCAGGGGACCTACGGGAGCCGGGAGCTGTTTTTT.

The chain couples TRBV5-1 to TRBJ2-5, with 8 nucleotides matching TRBD2. CDR1 is SGHRS, CDR2 YFSETQ, per germline. The junction had 6 bases not matched to a gene; V was cut back by 3 bases and J by 5 bases. CDR3 size: 14 residues. CDR3 loop: CASSYQAGEETQYF. CDR3 nucleotide sequence: TGCGCCAGCAGCTACCAAGCGGGGGAGGAGACCCAGTACTTC.

This chain connects TRBV5-4 to TRBJ2-7, with D perhaps TRBD1 or TRBD2 (7 bases each). Germline CDR1 is SGHNT and CDR2 is YYREEE (reference sequence). V was shortened by 4 bases and J by 7 bases, with 18 bases between the two germline ends. This CDR3 has 14 residues. The chain's CDR3 is CASSPGGQSEEQYF. The CDR3 DNA reads as TGTGCCAGCAGCCCGGGGGGACAGTCAGAAGAGCAGTACTTC.

V usage is TRBV20-1 and J usage is TRBJ2-5, with D hard to call. With 3 bases removed from V and 0 bases from J, the gap between germline ends came to 8 bases. The V gene's germline CDR1 is DFQATT and CDR2 SNEGSKA (reference sequence). The CDR3 runs 13 residues. CDR3 sequence reads: CSARTGNQETQYF. The CDR3 DNA reads as TGCAGTGCTAGGACCGGCAACCAAGAGACCCAGTACTTC.